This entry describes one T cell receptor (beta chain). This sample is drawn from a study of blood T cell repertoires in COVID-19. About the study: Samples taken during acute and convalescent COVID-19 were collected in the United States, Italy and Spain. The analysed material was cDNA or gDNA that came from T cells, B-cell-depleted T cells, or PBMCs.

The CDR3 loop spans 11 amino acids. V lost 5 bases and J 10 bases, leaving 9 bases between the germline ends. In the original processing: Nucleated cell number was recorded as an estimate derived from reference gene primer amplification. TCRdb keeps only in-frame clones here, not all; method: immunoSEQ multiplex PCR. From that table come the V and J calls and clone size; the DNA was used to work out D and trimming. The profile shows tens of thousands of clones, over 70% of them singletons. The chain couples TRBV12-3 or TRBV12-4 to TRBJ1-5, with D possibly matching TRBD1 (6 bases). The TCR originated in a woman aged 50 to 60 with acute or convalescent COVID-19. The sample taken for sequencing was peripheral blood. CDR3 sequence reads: CASSTGHPQHF. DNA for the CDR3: TGTGCCAGCAGTACGGGACACCCCCAGCATTTT.